These T cell receptor beta chains were read from a single sample in a study of blood T cell repertoires in COVID-19. Using immunoSEQ multiplex PCR, the repertoire was profiled, and TCRdb retains in-frame clones only, with some absent. This table holds more than 300,000 clones, around 90% found once. The material sequenced was peripheral blood. Receptors were obtained from a man aged 18 to 30 who had recovered from COVID-19. CDR3s include the opening cysteine and the closing phenylalanine or tryptophan. Fields, in order: clone size, V gene, D gene, J gene, CDR3 DNA, CDR3 protein. A D gene is named only where the DNA matches it firmly. Clone size is stated in some rows and not others, as once, few, many or a class when expanded.

>.|TRBV2|.|TRBJ1-1
TGTGCCAGCAGGGGCCTTAGGATGAACACTGAAGCTTTCTTT
CASRGLRMNTEAFF
>.|TRBV19|.|TRBJ1-1
TGTGCCAGTACCCCACAGGGAGCGGCCACTGAAGCTTTCTTT
CASTPQGAATEAFF
>.|TRBV14|.|TRBJ2-7
TGTGCCAGCAGCCAAGCAACCTACGAGCAGTACTTC
CASSQATYEQYF
>.|TRBV29-1|.|TRBJ1-6
TGCAGCGTCCGAGCCGACGAGGCTTCACCCCTCCACTTT
CSVRADEASPLHF
>.|TRBV7-2|TRBD2|TRBJ2-7
TGTGCCAGCAGCTTAAACCGGGACTATACCTACGAGCAGTACTTC
CASSLNRDYTYEQYF
>.|TRBV7-8|.|TRBJ2-7
TGTGCCAGCAGCTCCCGGGGACTCTCCTACGAGCAGTACTTC
CASSSRGLSYEQYF
>.|TRBV12-3/TRBV12-4|.|TRBJ1-1
TGTGCCAGCGCTGACAGACAGAACACTGAAGCTTTCTTT
CASADRQNTEAFF
>.|TRBV6-1|.|TRBJ2-7
TGTGCCAGCAGTGAAGCCACCCTCGATACTAAGCAGTACTTC
CASSEATLDTKQYF
>.|TRBV19|TRBD1|TRBJ1-2
TGTGCCAGTAGTACTTCGACAGGGGCGGGACGGGGCTACACCTTC
CASSTSTGAGRGYTF
>.|TRBV4-3|.|TRBJ2-1
TGCGCCAGCAGCCAAGATAGTGAAGGGGCTCAGTTCTTC
CASSQDSEGAQFF
>.|TRBV3-1/TRBV3-2|TRBD2|TRBJ2-1
TGTGCCAGCAGCCAACCGCGCGGGGGGAGCTCCTACAATGAGCAGTTCTTC
CASSQPRGGSSYNEQFF
>.|TRBV9|.|TRBJ2-7
TGTGCCAGCAGCGCCGCCGGGACACGCCACGAGCAGTACTTC
CASSAAGTRHEQYF
>.|TRBV6-5|.|TRBJ2-3
TGTGCCAGCAGTTCCGTAGGGGCGGGACGCACAGATACGCAGTATTTT
CASSSVGAGRTDTQYF
>.|TRBV4-3|.|TRBJ2-7
TGCGCCAGCAGCCACACGGCTACCGGGACACCCTACGAGCAGTACTTC
CASSHTATGTPYEQYF
>.|TRBV5-1|TRBD2|TRBJ2-7
TGCGCCAGCAGCCCGGGACTAGCTTTCAACGAGCAGTACTTC
CASSPGLAFNEQYF
>.|TRBV7-2|TRBD2|TRBJ2-7
TGTGCCAGCAGCCCCAGCGGGGGGGGGAAGTACGAGCAGTACTTC
CASSPSGGGKYEQYF
>.|TRBV5-4|TRBD1|TRBJ1-1
TGTGCCAGCAGCGTGGGACAGCTCACTGAAGCTTTCTTT
CASSVGQLTEAFF
>.|TRBV6-6|.|TRBJ1-2
TGTGCCAGCACCCTCGGGACTAACTATGGCTACACCTTC
CASTLGTNYGYTF
>.|TRBV6-4|TRBD2|TRBJ2-7
TGTGCCAGCAGTGACAAACTAGCGGGAAAAGGTCACTACGAGCAGTACTTC
CASSDKLAGKGHYEQYF
>.|TRBV19|.|TRBJ2-7
TGTGCCAGTAGTTTACAGGGTACCCACTACGAGCAGTACTTC
CASSLQGTHYEQYF
>few|TRBV7-9|.|TRBJ1-1
TGTGCCAGCAGCTTCGGACAGAGAGAAGCTTTCTTT
CASSFGQREAFF
>few|TRBV6-5|.|TRBJ1-6
TGTGCCATTCGAGAGGATTCACCCCTCCACTTT
CAIREDSPLHF
>.|TRBV6-6|.|TRBJ2-7
TGTGCCAGCAAGTCAGGCTACGAGCAGTACTTC
CASKSGYEQYF
>.|TRBV4-3|.|TRBJ2-1
TGCGCCAGCAGCCAAGATTCAGGGGTCCACAATGAGCAGTTCTTC
CASSQDSGVHNEQFF
>.|TRBV18|TRBD1|TRBJ1-1
TGTGCCAGCTCACCCGGACAGGGGGCCACTGAAGCTTTCTTT
CASSPGQGATEAFF
>.|TRBV5-5|.|TRBJ1-6
TGTGCCAGCAGCTTGGCCGGGGGGGGCTCCTATAATTCACCCCTCCACTTT
CASSLAGGGSYNSPLHF
>.|TRBV6-2/TRBV6-3|.|TRBJ2-7
TGTGCCAGCAGTTACTCGGCGGGGCTTGGCTACGAGCAGTACTTC
CASSYSAGLGYEQYF
>.|TRBV2|.|TRBJ2-5
TGTGCCAGCAGTGACCTGGCAGGGGAGACCCAGTACTTC
CASSDLAGETQYF
>.|TRBV20-1|.|TRBJ2-3
TGCAGTGCCCAATCGAGGGATACGCAGTATTTT
CSAQSRDTQYF
>.|TRBV27|TRBD1|TRBJ1-1
TGTGCCAGCAGTTGGACTGACAGGGCCGCTGAAGCTTTCTTT
CASSWTDRAAEAFF
>.|TRBV12-3/TRBV12-4|.|TRBJ1-1
TGTGCCAGCAGCGTTGGGGGCCACACTGAAGCTTTCTTT
CASSVGGHTEAFF
>.|TRBV4-1|TRBD2|TRBJ2-2
TGCGCCAGCAGCCACGGCAGCGGGGGCACCGGGGAGCTGTTTTTT
CASSHGSGGTGELFF
>.|TRBV5-1|.|TRBJ2-7
TGCGCCAGCAGCCGGGACGGGAGCTCCTACGAGCAGTACTTC
CASSRDGSSYEQYF
>.|TRBV20-1|.|TRBJ2-7
TGCAGTGCTAGTGACCCGCGAGGCCCCTACGAGCAGTACTTC
CSASDPRGPYEQYF
>.|TRBV29-1|TRBD1|TRBJ2-1
TGCAGCGTTGCCCACCGACAGGGGGACGACAATGAGCAGTTCTTC
CSVAHRQGDDNEQFF
>.|TRBV7-9|TRBD2|TRBJ2-1
TGTGCCAGCAGCTCAAGACTAGCGGGAGGCCACGGCGATGAGCAGTTCTTC
CASSSRLAGGHGDEQFF
>.|TRBV7-9|.|TRBJ1-2
TGTGCCAGCAGCTCCGGGACTTTTATGGATGGCTACACCTTC
CASSSGTFMDGYTF